Below are 3 T cell receptor beta chains sequenced from a single sample in a study of shared clonotypes between healthy human individuals. Libraries were prepared by immunoSEQ multiplex PCR; TCRdb keeps only in-frame clonotypes and omits some of them. The table includes 1 million to 1.2 million clones, approximately 80% detected once. Sequenced material: memory CD4+ T cells from PBMCs. Sample subset: CD45RA-negative fraction. The receptors stem from a man between 18 and 29 years old in good health. Some clones in this sample may be carry-over from other donors' samples.

The gene calls are TRBV7-2 and TRBJ2-2; a weak D match, TRBD2 (5 bases). V was cut by 1 base and J by 0 bases, with 9 bases left in between. CDR1 is SGHTA, CDR2 FQGNSA, per germline. The CDR3 covers 16 residues. The CDR3 DNA follows: TGTGCCAGCAGCTTAGAGGCTAGCACGAACACCGGGGAGCTGTTTTTT. It encodes CASSLEASTNTGELFF.

V is TRBV7-9 and J is TRBJ2-3; 13 nucleotides line up with TRBD2. The junction had 11 bases not matched to a gene; V was cut back by 4 bases and J by 7 bases. This CDR3 spans 17 amino acids. Germline loops: CDR1 SEHNR, CDR2 FQNEAQ (reference sequence). The CDR3 coding sequence is TGTGCCAGCAGCTCGAACCTACTAGCGGGAGGGCGGAATACGCAGTATTTT. It encodes CASSSNLLAGGRNTQYF.

The chain couples TRBV7-2 to TRBJ2-3; D is unresolved. Germline values: CDR1 SGHTA, CDR2 FQGNSA. The V end was cut by 5 bases, the J end by 2 bases, with 26 bases between. This CDR3 has 19 amino acids. In nucleotides, the CDR3 is TGTGCCAGCAGCCCACAAGGATTAGGCGCTCTCAAATCCACAGATACGCAGTATTTT. Its protein product is CASSPQGLGALKSTDTQYF. Looking up the rest from reference TRBV7-2 and TRBJ2-3 gives the full variable domain: GAGVSQSPSNKVTEKGKDVELRCDPISGHTALYWYRQSLGQGLEFLIYFQGNSAPDKSGLPSDRFSAERTGGSVSTLTIQRTQQEDSAVYLCASSPQGLGALKSTDTQYFGPGTRLTVL.